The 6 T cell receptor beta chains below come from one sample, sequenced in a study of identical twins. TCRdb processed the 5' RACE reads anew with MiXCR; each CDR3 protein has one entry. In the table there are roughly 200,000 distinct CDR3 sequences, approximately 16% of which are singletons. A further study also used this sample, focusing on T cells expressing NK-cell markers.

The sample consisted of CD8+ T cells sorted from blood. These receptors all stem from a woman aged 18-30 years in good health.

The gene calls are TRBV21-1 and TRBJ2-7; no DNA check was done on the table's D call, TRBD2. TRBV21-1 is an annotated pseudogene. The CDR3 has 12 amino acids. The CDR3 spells CATYGPSGEQYF. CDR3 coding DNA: TGTGCCACCTACGGACCCTCGGGAGAGCAGTACTTC.

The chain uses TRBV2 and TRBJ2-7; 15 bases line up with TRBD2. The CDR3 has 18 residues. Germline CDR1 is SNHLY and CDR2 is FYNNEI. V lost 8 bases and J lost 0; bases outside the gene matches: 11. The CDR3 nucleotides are TGTGCCAGCGGGGGGACTAGCGGGAGGAAAGGGAGCTCCTACGAGCAGTACTTC. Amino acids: CASGGTSGRKGSSYEQYF.

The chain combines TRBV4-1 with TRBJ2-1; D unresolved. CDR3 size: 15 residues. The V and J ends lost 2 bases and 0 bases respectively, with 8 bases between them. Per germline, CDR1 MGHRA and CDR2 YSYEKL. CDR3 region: CASSQSDNSYNEQFF. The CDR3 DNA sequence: TGCGCCAGCAGCCAAAGTGACAACTCCTACAATGAGCAGTTCTTC.

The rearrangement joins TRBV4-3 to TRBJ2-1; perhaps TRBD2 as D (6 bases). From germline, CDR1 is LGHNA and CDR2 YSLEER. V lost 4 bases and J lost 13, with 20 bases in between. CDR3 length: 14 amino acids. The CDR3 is CASSREMRRDGQFF. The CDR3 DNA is TGCGCCAGCAGCCGTGAGATGAGGCGGGACGGCCAGTTCTTC.

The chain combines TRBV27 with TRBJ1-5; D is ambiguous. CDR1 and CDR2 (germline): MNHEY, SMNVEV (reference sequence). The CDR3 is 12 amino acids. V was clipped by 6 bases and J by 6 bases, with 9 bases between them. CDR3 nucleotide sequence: TGTGCCAGCAGGAGGTGGGGTCAGCCCCAGCATTTT. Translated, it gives CASRRWGQPQHF.

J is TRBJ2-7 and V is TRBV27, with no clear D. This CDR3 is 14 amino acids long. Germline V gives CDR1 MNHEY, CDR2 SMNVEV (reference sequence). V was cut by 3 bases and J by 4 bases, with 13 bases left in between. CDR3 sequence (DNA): TGTGCCAGCAGTTTTATGGCAGGATATTACGAGCAGTACTTC. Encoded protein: CASSFMAGYYEQYF.